These T cell receptor beta chains were read from a single sample in a study of response to subunit inactivated influenza vaccine. MiXCR was run by TCRdb on the RT-PCR reads, yielding one entry per CDR3 protein. The sample consists of a few hundred thousand distinct CDR3 sequences, less than 15% of them appearing once. Sample: PBMCs from blood, taken 12 days after vaccination. These receptor sequences come from a middle-aged man who received an inactivated influenza vaccine. CDR3s include the opening cysteine and the closing phenylalanine or tryptophan. A D gene is named only where the DNA matches it firmly. Only part of the rows carry a size: once, few, many, or a class if the clone is expanded.

clone size | D gene | J gene | V gene | CDR3 protein | CDR3 DNA
- | TRBD2 | TRBJ2-7 | TRBV7-2 | CASSYGTSGRAYEQYF | TGTGCCAGCAGCTATGGGACTAGCGGGAGGGCCTACGAGCAGTACTTC
few | - | TRBJ2-3 | TRBV20-1 | CSARDLRGQSTDTQYF | TGCAGTGCTAGAGACCTTCGCGGGCAGAGCACAGATACGCAGTATTTT
few | - | TRBJ2-7 | TRBV7-2 | CASSLERGYGAEQYF | TGTGCCAGCAGCTTAGAAAGGGGGTACGGGGCCGAGCAGTACTTC
- | - | TRBJ2-3 | TRBV15 | CATSRRGVSTDTQYF | TGTGCCACCAGCAGAAGGGGGGTTAGCACAGATACGCAGTATTTT
- | TRBD1 | TRBJ2-5 | TRBV5-1 | CASSMGFGQGLETQYF | TGCGCCAGCAGCATGGGATTCGGACAGGGGTTAGAGACCCAGTACTTC
few | TRBD2 | TRBJ2-3 | TRBV4-1 | CASSQSLAAFTDTQYF | TGCGCCAGCAGCCAATCTCTAGCGGCTTTCACAGATACGCAGTATTTT
- | TRBD2 | TRBJ2-5 | TRBV2 | CASTRGGKGETQYF | TGTGCCAGCACTCGGGGGGGCAAAGGAGAGACCCAGTACTTC
many | - | TRBJ1-2 | TRBV9 | CASSVDPGMSYGYTF | TGTGCCAGCAGCGTAGACCCGGGAATGAGCTATGGCTACACCTTC
few | TRBD1 | TRBJ1-1 | TRBV7-9 | CASSLAVHRTGDTEAFF | TGTGCCAGCAGCTTAGCCGTACACCGGACAGGGGACACTGAAGCTTTCTTT
- | - | TRBJ1-4 | TRBV4-2 | CASSTLDSSTNEKLFF | TGTGCCAGCAGCACCCTGGACAGCTCAACTAATGAAAAACTGTTTTTT
- | TRBD1 | TRBJ1-1 | TRBV12-3/TRBV12-4 | CASSFAGQGNTEAFF | TGTGCCAGCAGTTTCGCCGGACAGGGGAACACTGAAGCTTTCTTT